This T cell receptor (beta chain) stems from a study of blood T cells in healthy people across ages (dated by TCRdb to the mid-2010s). About the study as a whole: In model experiments, template switching captured about one uniquely barcoded TCR beta cDNA molecule for every two T cells. Using deep sequencing normalized with unique cDNA molecular identifiers, the study measured how TCR beta repertoire diversity changes with age. The donors were split into four age groups: young (average around 15 years), middle-aged (39), aged (more than 60) and long-lived (under 90). To avoid experimental bias, donors of different ages were distributed randomly across sequencing lanes. Two additional independent replicas of 1 million unique cDNA reads from the same blood draw were analyzed for two donors (one aged 18 to 30 and one aged 80 or older). Points the paper makes about the study in general: Observed TCR beta diversity per million T cells fell roughly linearly with age, and a significant reduction was already apparent by age approximately 41. Compared with the aged group, the long-lived group had more naive CD4+ T cells, fewer expanded clones and increased TCR diversity, suggesting age selection. Estimates of total diversity based on one million sequenced T cells were considered lower bounds and underestimates. Bulk unsorted PBMC profiling prevented conclusive comparison of naive and antigen-experienced compartments. Because donor CMV infection status was unknown, age-related changes in expanded clonotypes were potentially confounded. A strong correlation was found between observed TCR beta diversity and the percentage of naive T cells measured by flow cytometry.

A few counts support this clonotype. What this receptor recognizes is not known. The sample holds no much larger clone one base away, and base qualities are not on file. The donors were 40 or so Caucasian individuals from Russia, aged roughly 6 to 90 years, who were systemically healthy. Around 9.8 milliliters of peripheral blood were collected from each donor into EDTA-treated Vacutainer tubes. Ficoll-Paque density-gradient centrifugation was used to isolate PBMCs, with at least 6.5 million obtained per sample. Total RNA, at least 6 micrograms per sample, was extracted from PBMCs with Trizol reagent. Naive CD45RAhigh/CD27high T cell percentages were measured by flow cytometry on a PBMC aliquot from every donor. V loses 3 bases of germline sequence and J loses 2 bases, and the interval between the two ends is 20 bases. From cysteine to phenylalanine, the CDR3 is 16 amino acids long. Just the 48-base CDR3 DNA is kept, in frame starting at base 1. For CDR1 and CDR2, the germline V gene (reference sequence) lists DFQATT and SNEGSKA.

The library was prepared using 5' RACE. Sequencer: Illumina HiSeq 2500. A second PCR of about 7 to 12 cycles was run with a J-beta primer mix and a sample-barcoded 5' primer. Each TCR beta cDNA molecule received a unique molecular identifier from a template-switch 5' adaptor carrying 12 random nucleotides. Each sample yielded at least 3 million CDR3-containing paired-end reads. All of the RNA was converted into first-strand cDNA using the Mint cDNA synthesis kit, with a TRBC-specific oligonucleotide serving as the primer. Following uracil-DNA glycosylase treatment, all cDNA underwent a first 18-cycle PCR with the universal primers M1SS and BC2_uni_R. In the paper's pipeline: Each sample was normalized by randomly selecting 1 million high-quality reads, each carrying a distinct molecular identifier. Reads with shared molecular identifiers were discarded instead of being binned into consensus sequences. MiTCR, run with a Q25 quality threshold and the strictest error-elimination algorithm, handled CDR3 identification, clonotype clustering and error correction. A nonparametric unseen species model using Euler transformation provided a lower-bound estimate of total TCR beta diversity. TCRdb passed the public sequencing reads through fastp at Q25 and MiXCR, retaining productive beta sequences. All rows with the same CDR3 protein become a single entry with the most common DNA and genes. The V and J calls follow TCRdb's processing rather than the paper's. Present in this sample are approximately 1.5 million distinct CDR3 sequences, about 31% of which were seen just once. Of the sample, around 10% falls within the top ten clones.

In this chain, TRBV20-1 is recombined with TRBJ2-7; perhaps TRBD2 is the D gene, with 6 bases matching. The material sequenced was blood. The clonotype originates from a young woman in good health. In nucleotides, the sequence is TGCAGTGCTAGTAGCTGGGAGGTTTTGGGTCCCTACGAGCAGTACTTC. Its protein is CSASSWEVLGPYEQYF.